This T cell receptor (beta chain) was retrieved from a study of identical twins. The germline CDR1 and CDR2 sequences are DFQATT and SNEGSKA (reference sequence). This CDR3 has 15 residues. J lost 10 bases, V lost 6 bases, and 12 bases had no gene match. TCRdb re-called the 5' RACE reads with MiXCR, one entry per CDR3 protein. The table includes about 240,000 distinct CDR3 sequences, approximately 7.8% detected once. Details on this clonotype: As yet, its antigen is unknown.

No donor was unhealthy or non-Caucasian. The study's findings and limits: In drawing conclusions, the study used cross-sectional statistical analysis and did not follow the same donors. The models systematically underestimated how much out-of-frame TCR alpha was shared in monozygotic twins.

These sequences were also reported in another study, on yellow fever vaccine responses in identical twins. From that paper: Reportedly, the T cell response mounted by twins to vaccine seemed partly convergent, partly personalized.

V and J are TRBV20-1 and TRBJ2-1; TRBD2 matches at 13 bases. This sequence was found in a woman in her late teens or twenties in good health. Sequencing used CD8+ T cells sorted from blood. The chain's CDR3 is CSAGLAGVESGEQFF. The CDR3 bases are TGCAGTGCCGGACTAGCGGGAGTCGAATCGGGCGAGCAGTTCTTC.